A single sample is the source of the 3 T cell receptor beta chains below, sequenced in a study of CD8 T cells in Susac syndrome. RNA totalling about 0.5 to 1 ug underwent reverse transcription with random hexamers. TCRdb recomputed calls from the immunoSEQ multiplex PCR reads with MiXCR, one row per CDR3 protein. The sample shows under 200,000 distinct CDR3 sequences, around nine tenths of them seen only once. Sequenced input: CD4+ T cells from PBMCs. Source of these receptors: a human donor with Susac syndrome.

V gene TRBV12-3 or TRBV12-4 combines with J gene TRBJ2-1, with D perhaps TRBD1 (7 bases). The CDR3 sequence is 15 residues long. V lost 3 bases and J lost 5, with 14 bases in between. The CDR3 sequence is CASSFSARGDNEQFF. The CDR3 DNA reads as TGTGCCAGCAGTTTTTCGGCCAGGGGGGACAATGAGCAGTTCTTC.

The chain couples TRBV5-4 to TRBJ1-1; a weak D match, TRBD1 (5 bases). The CDR3 runs to 13 residues. CDR1 and CDR2 from the germline V gene are SGHNT and YYREEE (reference sequence). The V gene lost 0 bases and the J gene lost 11 bases, with 14 bases spanning the gap. CDR3 sequence: CASSLGQGIGAFF. DNA for the CDR3: TGTGCCAGCAGCTTGGGTCAGGGTATAGGCGCTTTCTTT. Full variable domain (outside the CDR3, taken from reference TRBV5-4 and TRBJ1-1): ETGVTQSPTHLIKTRGQQVTLRCSSQSGHNTVSWYQQALGQGPQFIFQYYREEENGRGNFPPRFSGLQFPNYSSELNVNALELDDSALYLCASSLGQGIGAFFGQGTRLTVV.

The gene calls are TRBV2 and TRBJ2-1, with a tentative D call TRBD2 (5 bases). Germline values: CDR1 SNHLY, CDR2 FYNNEI. V gave up 2 bases and J gave up 6 bases, with 11 bases separating them. The CDR3 is 14 residues long. Here the CDR3 reads CASSERLAGNEQFF. The CDR3 DNA reads TGTGCCAGCAGTGAACGCCTAGCTGGCAATGAGCAGTTCTTC.